Following are 18 T cell receptor beta chains from one sample sequenced in a study of control samples from healthy donors and cancer patients. Sequenced by immunoSEQ multiplex PCR; TCRdb stores in-frame clones only, minus some. The sample lists approximately 69,000 clones; roughly 87% were seen once. The sample comprised PBMCs. These receptors all stem from a man aged 60 to 69 with colorectal cancer.

J is TRBJ1-1 and V is TRBV7-3, with D hard to call. V was trimmed by 0 bases and J by 1 base, leaving 3 bases between them. CDR3 length: 13 amino acids. Germline V gives CDR1 SGHTA, CDR2 FQGTGA. For the CDR3, the DNA is TGTGCCAGCAGCTTAACCCAGAACACTGAAGCTTTCTTT. Encoded protein: CASSLTQNTEAFF.

The chain joins TRBV28 to TRBJ2-3; TRBD2 matches at 10 bases. This CDR3 spans 15 amino acids. Germline CDR1 MDHEN, CDR2 SYDVKM. V lost 5 bases, J lost 6 bases, and 8 bases stayed unmatched. The CDR3: CASSPSAGGHDTQYF. CDR3 nucleotides: TGTGCCAGCAGTCCGTCAGCGGGGGGGCACGATACGCAGTATTTT.

The chain has TRBV13 and TRBJ2-3, with TRBD2 identical over 9 bases. J gave up 6 bases and V 4 bases, and 8 bases lay outside the gene matches. Germline V CDR1 and CDR2: PRHDT, FYEKMQ (reference sequence). This CDR3 comprises 15 residues. CDR3 sequence (DNA): TGTGCCAGCAGCTCGGGACTAGCCCTAATGGATACGCAGTATTTT. It is translated as CASSSGLALMDTQYF.

The chain is built from TRBV5-1 and TRBJ1-1; 9 bases are shared with TRBD1. Germline V lookup: CDR1 SGHRS, CDR2 YFSETQ. The CDR3 consists of 15 residues. V shed 3 bases and J 1 base; nucleotides not matched to a gene: 4. CDR3 residues: CASSWGQGKNTEAFF. The DNA of the CDR3 is TGCGCCAGCAGCTGGGGACAGGGTAAGAACACTGAAGCTTTCTTT.

Notes on this clone: Other nucleotide sequences from this sample produce the same CDR3. The rearrangement links TRBV7-3 to TRBJ2-5, with no clear D. The CDR3 is made up of 13 amino acids. V lost 1 base to trimming and J lost 5 bases, with 8 bases between them. CDR1 and CDR2 (germline): SGHTA, FQGTGA. This CDR3 is CASSLISTETQYF. The CDR3 DNA follows: TGTGCCAGCAGCTTAATCAGCACCGAGACCCAGTACTTC.

This chain connects TRBV6-1 to TRBJ1-1; possible D gene TRBD1, 5 bases. There are 14 residues in the CDR3. Germline lookup yields CDR1 MNHNS and CDR2 SASEGT. The V and J ends lost 0 bases and 10 bases respectively, with 15 bases between them. The CDR3, as DNA: TGTGCCAGCAGTGAAGCTGTACGGACATATGGAGCTTTCTTT. Encoded protein: CASSEAVRTYGAFF.

This clone came up once. The CDR3 DNA is TGTGCCAGCAGTGAAGTGGGGGGTAAGGGTCAGCCCCAGCATTTT. Protein: CASSEVGGKGQPQHF. The chain combines TRBV6-1 with TRBJ1-5, with TRBD1 as a possible D gene (5 bases). Germline V lookup: CDR1 MNHNS, CDR2 SASEGT. This CDR3 is built from 15 residues. V lost 1 base and J lost 6, with 13 bases in between.

This clone has just a few counts. The chain carries TRBV7-8 and TRBJ1-6, with D possibly TRBD1 on 6 matching bases. The V gene's germline CDR1 is SGHVS and CDR2 FQNEAQ. V lost 0 bases and J 10 bases, leaving 13 bases between the germline ends. The CDR3 is made up of 15 amino acids. The CDR3 DNA reads as TGTGCCAGCAGCTTAGCGGTACAGGGAGGATCACCCCTCCACTTT. Amino acids: CASSLAVQGGSPLHF.

The rearrangement links TRBV11-1 to TRBJ2-1, with 10 bases fitting TRBD1. J gave up 9 bases and V 7 bases, and 9 bases lay outside the gene matches. The CDR3 spans 14 residues. In germline, CDR1 is SGHAT, CDR2 FQDESV (reference sequence). The CDR3 sequence: CASMSDRGLGEQFF. CDR3 coding DNA: TGTGCCAGCATGTCAGACAGGGGGCTGGGTGAGCAGTTCTTC.

The chain carries TRBV11-2 and TRBJ1-3; D might be TRBD1 (5 bases). Germline CDR1 reads SGHAT; CDR2 reads FQNNGV. Trimming cost V 2 bases and J 7 bases, with 18 bases left between them. The CDR3 has 16 residues. For the CDR3, the DNA is TGTGCCAGCAGCTTATATATGGACACGGCCGGGAACACCATATATTTT. Translating gives CASSLYMDTAGNTIYF.

This clone showed up just once. This CDR3 is CASSLGRGQPQHF. CDR3 DNA sequence: TGTGCCAGCAGCTTAGGCCGGGGTCAGCCCCAGCATTTT. V and J are TRBV7-2 and TRBJ1-5; D is unresolved. CDR1 and CDR2 (germline): SGHTA, FQGNSA. This CDR3 is built from 13 residues. V lost 1 base and J 6 bases, leaving 7 bases between the germline ends.

CDR3 nucleotides: TGTGCCAGCAGCCAGGACAACTCTGGAAACACCATATATTTT. Its protein is CASSQDNSGNTIYF. The J gene is TRBJ1-3, the V gene TRBV11-1; possibly TRBD1 for D (5 bases). Trimming took 5 bases from V and 0 from J, leaving 8 bases between them. Germline V CDR1 and CDR2: SGHAT, FQDESV (reference sequence). The CDR3 covers 14 residues.

In this sample, this clone turned up a few times. The rearrangement uses TRBV18 and TRBJ2-5, with 8 bases matching TRBD2. Trimming cost V 0 bases and J 6 bases; bases outside gene matches: 9. Per germline, CDR1 KGHSH and CDR2 LQKENI. The length of the CDR3 is 16 residues. The CDR3 reads CASSPPSSGGVKTQYF. DNA of the CDR3: TGTGCCAGCTCACCACCGTCCAGCGGGGGTGTCAAGACCCAGTACTTC.

V and J are TRBV3-1 (or the pseudogene TRBV3-2) and TRBJ2-5; tentative D call: TRBD2 (6 bases). CDR1 and CDR2 from the germline V gene are LGHDT and YNNKEL (reference sequence). The CDR3 is made up of 14 amino acids. Trimming left V 4 bases short and J 5 bases short, with 14 bases between. CDR3 amino acids: CASSPRTGGETQYF. Here the CDR3 DNA reads TGTGCCAGCAGCCCCCGGACTGGGGGGGAGACCCAGTACTTC.

V gene TRBV5-6 combines with J gene TRBJ1-3; D might be TRBD1 (6 bases). The V gene lost 1 base and the J gene lost 4 bases, with 12 bases spanning the gap. Looked up from germline, CDR1 is SGHDT and CDR2 is YYEEEE. The CDR3 extends over 15 amino acids. CDR3 sequence reads: CASSLMGGTGNTIYF. CDR3 nucleotide sequence: TGTGCCAGCAGCTTGATGGGGGGCACGGGAAACACCATATATTTT.

The CDR3 nucleotides read TGTGCCAGCTCACAACCGGGACTAGCGGGGGTCCGTACAGATACGCAGTATTTT. Its protein is CASSQPGLAGVRTDTQYF. The rearrangement links TRBV18 to TRBJ2-3; 14 nucleotides align to TRBD2. The CDR3 covers 18 residues. With 4 bases clipped from V and 3 bases from J, the junction kept 9 bases outside the gene matches. Germline V gene sequence: CDR1 KGHSH, CDR2 LQKENI.

V is TRBV3-1 (or the pseudogene TRBV3-2) and J is TRBJ1-1; D remains unclear. This CDR3 comprises 15 residues. The V gene's germline CDR1 is LGHDT and CDR2 YNNKEL (reference sequence). Trimming took off 4 bases at V and 3 bases at J, with 15 bases between the two ends. The CDR3 coding sequence is TGTGCCAGCAGCCCGGACCTGGGGAGGGACACTGAAGCTTTCTTT. It codes for CASSPDLGRDTEAFF.

The chain recombines TRBV5-1 with TRBJ2-7; no clear D gene. This CDR3 spans 14 amino acids. Germline V gene lookup returns CDR1 SGHRS and CDR2 YFSETQ. Between the trimmed V and J ends, which lost 0 bases and 0 bases, there was a span of 7 bases. CDR3 nucleotides: TGCGCCAGCAGCTTGGCCTCGAGCTCCTACGAGCAGTACTTC. Translation: CASSLASSSYEQYF.